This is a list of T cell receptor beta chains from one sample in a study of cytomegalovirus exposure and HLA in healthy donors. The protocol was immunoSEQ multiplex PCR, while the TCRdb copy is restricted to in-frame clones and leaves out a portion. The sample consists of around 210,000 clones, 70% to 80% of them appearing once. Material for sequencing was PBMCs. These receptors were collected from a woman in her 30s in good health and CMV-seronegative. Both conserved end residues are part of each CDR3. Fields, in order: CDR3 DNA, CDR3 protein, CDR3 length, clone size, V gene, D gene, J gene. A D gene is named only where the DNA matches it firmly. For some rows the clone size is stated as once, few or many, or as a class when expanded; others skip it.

cdr3_nt: TGTGCCAGCAGCTTAGCGCGTGGGCGAGGGAACTCAGATACGCAGTATTTT; cdr3_aa: CASSLARGRGNSDTQYF; cdr3_length: 17; clone_size: NA; v_call: TRBV7-9; d_call: NA; j_call: TRBJ2-3
cdr3_nt: TGTGCCAGCAGGTCACATCTGCTCTACAATGAGCAGTTCTTC; cdr3_aa: CASRSHLLYNEQFF; cdr3_length: 14; clone_size: NA; v_call: TRBV28; d_call: NA; j_call: TRBJ2-1
cdr3_nt: TGTGCCAGCAGCTTGGGGGGACTAGAGGGGAATACGCAGTATTTT; cdr3_aa: CASSLGGLEGNTQYF; cdr3_length: 15; clone_size: few; v_call: TRBV5-4; d_call: TRBD2; j_call: TRBJ2-3
cdr3_nt: TGCAGCGTTGAAGGGACTAGCGGAGGCCAAGAGACCCAGTACTTC; cdr3_aa: CSVEGTSGGQETQYF; cdr3_length: 15; clone_size: NA; v_call: TRBV29-1; d_call: TRBD2; j_call: TRBJ2-5
cdr3_nt: TGCGCCAGCAGCTTGGGAGTTAGGGGGCAGGGTGAAAAACTGTTTTTT; cdr3_aa: CASSLGVRGQGEKLFF; cdr3_length: 16; clone_size: NA; v_call: TRBV5-1; d_call: TRBD1; j_call: TRBJ1-4
cdr3_nt: TGCGCCAGCAGCTTGGGACTAGCGCCAGATACGCAGTATTTT; cdr3_aa: CASSLGLAPDTQYF; cdr3_length: 14; clone_size: NA; v_call: TRBV5-1; d_call: TRBD2; j_call: TRBJ2-3
cdr3_nt: TGTGCCAGCAGGAATACAGGGGGCCCTAACTATGGCTACACCTTC; cdr3_aa: CASRNTGGPNYGYTF; cdr3_length: 15; clone_size: NA; v_call: TRBV6-5; d_call: TRBD1; j_call: TRBJ1-2
cdr3_nt: TGTGCCAGTATCGGACCGGGACAGGGTGCTGGCTACACCTTC; cdr3_aa: CASIGPGQGAGYTF; cdr3_length: 14; clone_size: NA; v_call: TRBV19; d_call: TRBD1; j_call: TRBJ1-2
cdr3_nt: TGTGCCAGCAGCCTGTACGGGACAGACTATGGCTACACCTTC; cdr3_aa: CASSLYGTDYGYTF; cdr3_length: 14; clone_size: few; v_call: TRBV7-9; d_call: TRBD1; j_call: TRBJ1-2
cdr3_nt: TGCGCCAGCAGCTTGTGGCCCGGGACAGGGGCCGGAGGCTACACCTTC; cdr3_aa: CASSLWPGTGAGGYTF; cdr3_length: 16; clone_size: NA; v_call: TRBV5-1; d_call: TRBD1; j_call: TRBJ1-2
cdr3_nt: TGTGCCATCCGACGAGTCGAGGAAGAGACCCAGTACTTC; cdr3_aa: CAIRRVEEETQYF; cdr3_length: 13; clone_size: NA; v_call: TRBV10-3; d_call: NA; j_call: TRBJ2-5
cdr3_nt: TGTGCCAGCAGTCGGGGAGGGAACACTGAAGCTTTCTTT; cdr3_aa: CASSRGGNTEAFF; cdr3_length: 13; clone_size: NA; v_call: TRBV6-5; d_call: NA; j_call: TRBJ1-1
cdr3_nt: TGTGCCAGCAGCTCCGGGACAGGGAGCACAGATACGCAGTATTTT; cdr3_aa: CASSSGTGSTDTQYF; cdr3_length: 15; clone_size: few; v_call: TRBV5-4; d_call: TRBD1; j_call: TRBJ2-3
cdr3_nt: TGTGCCAGCAGCTTGGGACACCCGAACACTGAAGCTTTCTTT; cdr3_aa: CASSLGHPNTEAFF; cdr3_length: 14; clone_size: NA; v_call: TRBV5-6; d_call: NA; j_call: TRBJ1-1
cdr3_nt: TGTGCCAGCAGTTACTCCGGGACAGGGGGGGATACGCAGTATTTT; cdr3_aa: CASSYSGTGGDTQYF; cdr3_length: 15; clone_size: NA; v_call: TRBV6-5; d_call: TRBD1; j_call: TRBJ2-3
cdr3_nt: TGCGCCAGCAGCTTGGGACAGCTAGGCACAGATACGCAGTATTTT; cdr3_aa: CASSLGQLGTDTQYF; cdr3_length: 15; clone_size: NA; v_call: TRBV5-1; d_call: NA; j_call: TRBJ2-3
cdr3_nt: TGTGCCAGCAGCTTCTTTCGGGGGGAAACAGATACGCAGTATTTT; cdr3_aa: CASSFFRGETDTQYF; cdr3_length: 15; clone_size: NA; v_call: TRBV5-4; d_call: TRBD2; j_call: TRBJ2-3
cdr3_nt: TGTGCCAGCAGGGGGACAGGGGGCCACGAGCAGTACTTC; cdr3_aa: CASRGTGGHEQYF; cdr3_length: 13; clone_size: NA; v_call: TRBV14; d_call: TRBD1; j_call: TRBJ2-7
cdr3_nt: TGCGCCAGCAGCCGTCGTCAGGGGACAGGAAACACCATATATTTT; cdr3_aa: CASSRRQGTGNTIYF; cdr3_length: 15; clone_size: NA; v_call: TRBV5-1; d_call: NA; j_call: TRBJ1-3
cdr3_nt: TGTGCCAGCAGCTTGAAAGGACTGGGCGAGCAGTACTTC; cdr3_aa: CASSLKGLGEQYF; cdr3_length: 13; clone_size: NA; v_call: TRBV5-6; d_call: NA; j_call: TRBJ2-7
cdr3_nt: TGTGCCACCAGCAGAGCTGGGACTCGCCTGAATAATGAGCAGTTCTTC; cdr3_aa: CATSRAGTRLNNEQFF; cdr3_length: 16; clone_size: NA; v_call: TRBV15; d_call: NA; j_call: TRBJ2-1
cdr3_nt: TGTGCCAGCAGCTCCGGAAGATCGGGCTATGGCTACACCTTC; cdr3_aa: CASSSGRSGYGYTF; cdr3_length: 14; clone_size: NA; v_call: TRBV13; d_call: NA; j_call: TRBJ1-2
cdr3_nt: TGTGCCAGTAGTATAAGAGGGAACACTGAAGCTTTCTTT; cdr3_aa: CASSIRGNTEAFF; cdr3_length: 13; clone_size: NA; v_call: TRBV19; d_call: NA; j_call: TRBJ1-1
cdr3_nt: TGTGCCAGCAGTTGGACAGGGATGAACACTGAAGCTTTCTTT; cdr3_aa: CASSWTGMNTEAFF; cdr3_length: 14; clone_size: once; v_call: TRBV27; d_call: TRBD1; j_call: TRBJ1-1
cdr3_nt: TGTGCTAGTGCCCCATTCATGCGAGGGGCGATGACGGGAGAGGTGGCCTACGAGCAGTACTTC; cdr3_aa: CASAPFMRGAMTGEVAYEQYF; cdr3_length: 21; clone_size: NA; v_call: TRBV12-5; d_call: NA; j_call: TRBJ2-7
cdr3_nt: TGTGCCAGCAGCTTGGTGCGGGGGGCGGGAGATACGCAGTATTTT; cdr3_aa: CASSLVRGAGDTQYF; cdr3_length: 15; clone_size: few; v_call: TRBV5-6; d_call: TRBD2; j_call: TRBJ2-3
cdr3_nt: TGTGCCAGCAGCTTAGGCCAGACAGGGTTGGACGAGCAGTACTTC; cdr3_aa: CASSLGQTGLDEQYF; cdr3_length: 15; clone_size: few; v_call: TRBV11-3; d_call: TRBD1; j_call: TRBJ2-7
cdr3_nt: TGTGCCAGCAGCTTGAGGACAGGGAACACCGGGGAGCTGTTTTTT; cdr3_aa: CASSLRTGNTGELFF; cdr3_length: 15; clone_size: NA; v_call: TRBV5-4; d_call: TRBD1; j_call: TRBJ2-2
cdr3_nt: TGTGCCAGCAGTCCTTTAGCGGGGGGGCTTGGGGAGACCCAGTACTTC; cdr3_aa: CASSPLAGGLGETQYF; cdr3_length: 16; clone_size: NA; v_call: TRBV6-6; d_call: TRBD2; j_call: TRBJ2-5
cdr3_nt: TGCGCCAGCAGCCCGGAGGCTAGCGGGAGGTTGTTTAGCACCTACAATGAGCAGTTCTTC; cdr3_aa: CASSPEASGRLFSTYNEQFF; cdr3_length: 20; clone_size: NA; v_call: TRBV5-1; d_call: TRBD2; j_call: TRBJ2-1
cdr3_nt: TGTGCCAGCGGGTACGGCGGTGAGCAGTTCTTC; cdr3_aa: CASGYGGEQFF; cdr3_length: 11; clone_size: NA; v_call: TRBV6-1; d_call: NA; j_call: TRBJ2-1
cdr3_nt: TGTGCCAGCAGCTTAGGACGGGGGTATCGGGAGCTGTTTTTT; cdr3_aa: CASSLGRGYRELFF; cdr3_length: 14; clone_size: NA; v_call: TRBV7-9; d_call: NA; j_call: TRBJ2-2